One sample yielded the 9 T cell receptor beta chains listed below, sequenced in a study of T cell responses to AZD1222 COVID-19 vaccine. Data came from immunoSEQ multiplex PCR; TCRdb stores just in-frame clones and leaves some out. The sample includes roughly 150,000 clones, 88% of them seen just once. Sequences were derived from peripheral blood, sampled on day 0 of AZD1222 vaccination. These receptors originate from an adult in good health.

This chain uses TRBV28 with TRBJ1-6, with D perhaps TRBD1 (5 bases). With 1 base removed from V and 9 bases from J, the gap between germline ends came to 13 bases. CDR3 length: 15 residues. CDR1 and CDR2 from the germline V gene are MDHEN and SYDVKM. For the CDR3, the DNA is TGTGCCAGCAGTTTATCATCAGGGTGGGGTTCACCCCTCCACTTT. Translated, it gives CASSLSSGWGSPLHF.

The gene calls are TRBV7-9 and TRBJ2-5, with D hard to call. V was trimmed by 5 bases and J by 3 bases, leaving 13 bases between them. Per germline, CDR1 SEHNR and CDR2 FQNEAQ (reference sequence). This CDR3 has 14 residues. The DNA of the CDR3 is TGTGCCAGCAGCCCCCGTGGAGCGAAAGAGACCCAGTACTTC. This translates into CASSPRGAKETQYF.

This clone was found once. The chain uses TRBV4-2 and TRBJ1-2; possibly TRBD1 for D (5 bases). The CDR3 has 17 amino acids. Looked up from germline, CDR1 is LGHNA and CDR2 is YNFKEQ. The ends were cut back, 0 bases at V and 1 base at J, with 15 bases in the middle. CDR3 sequence (DNA): TGTGCCAGCAGCCAAGATCGAAGGGACCGCGTTAACTATGGCTACACCTTC. This encodes CASSQDRRDRVNYGYTF.

To note about this clone: The germline gene is not matched at one end of the junction; a read error may be the cause. The genes are TRBV7-9 and TRBJ2-7, with D perhaps matching TRBD1 (6 bases). The CDR3 extends over 13 amino acids. Germline CDR1 and CDR2: SEHNR and FQNEAQ (reference sequence). The CDR3 nucleotides are TGTGCCAGCAGCTTAGCGGACAGACCACCCGTGGACTTC. It is translated as CASSLADRPPVDF. Supplemented by reference TRBV7-9 and TRBJ2-7, the full variable domain reads DTGVSQNPRHKITKRGQNVTFRCDPISEHNRLYWYRQTLGQGPEFLTYFQNEAQLEKSRLLSDRFSAERPKGSFSTLEIQRTEQGDSAMYLCASSLADRPPVDFGPGTRLTVT.

The J gene is TRBJ1-4, the V gene TRBV18; no reliable D call. Trimming took off 1 base at V and 0 bases at J, with 9 bases between the two ends. Germline values: CDR1 KGHSH, CDR2 LQKENI. CDR3 length: 16 residues. In DNA form, the CDR3 reads TGTGCCAGCTCACCACTGAAAGGTACAACTAATGAAAAACTGTTTTTT. This encodes CASSPLKGTTNEKLFF.

This chain connects TRBV18 to TRBJ2-1; 13 bases align to TRBD2. With 2 bases clipped from V and 4 bases from J, the junction kept 2 bases outside the gene matches. The CDR3 spans 16 residues. Germline assignment: CDR1 KGHSH and CDR2 LQKENI. The CDR3 reads CASSPKLAGGYNEQFF. The CDR3 DNA sequence: TGTGCCAGCTCACCAAAACTAGCGGGAGGGTACAATGAGCAGTTCTTC.

This chain links TRBV2 with TRBJ1-1; D not certain. Germline V CDR1 and CDR2: SNHLY, FYNNEI. The CDR3 has 11 amino acids. Trimming removed 6 bases at V and 3 bases at J, with 5 bases between. CDR3 in DNA: TGTGCCAGCAGCGACTACACTGAAGCTTTCTTT. Translating it yields CASSDYTEAFF.

The genes are TRBV11-3 and TRBJ2-1; 12 positions match TRBD2. The junction had 10 bases not matched to a gene; V was cut back by 4 bases and J by 6 bases. Germline V gives CDR1 SGHNT, CDR2 YENEEA. The CDR3 sequence is 17 residues long. The CDR3 sequence: CASSSKLAGGIGNEQFF. Written as DNA, the CDR3 is TGTGCCAGCAGCTCGAAACTAGCGGGAGGTATAGGCAATGAGCAGTTCTTC.

The rearrangement links TRBV28 to TRBJ2-1; 11 positions match TRBD1. The ends lost 6 bases at V and 8 bases at J; junction bases unmatched: 3. CDR3 length equals 13 residues. Germline V gene data show CDR1 as MDHEN and CDR2 as SYDVKM. The CDR3 DNA reads TGTGCCAGCAGGGGACAGGGGGTGTATGAGCAGTTCTTC. It specifies CASRGQGVYEQFF.